These 2 T cell receptor beta chains came from one sample sequenced in a study of kidney transplant recipient with SARS-CoV-2 infection. TCRdb independently ran MiXCR on the reads; one entry per CDR3 protein. The data hold approximately 240,000 distinct CDR3 sequences, with 29% observed a single time. Sequences were derived from a blood sample, sampled at baseline and on day 111 from a kidney transplant recipient. All receptors derive from a young adult male patient who had COVID-19 and was a kidney transplant recipient. Some T cells may have come from the graft donor.

The chain employs TRBV7-3 and TRBJ2-3, with D possibly being TRBD1 or TRBD2 (6 bases each). Germline values: CDR1 SGHTA, CDR2 FQGTGA. This CDR3 is built from 15 residues. Trimming pared 5 bases from V and 0 bases from J, leaving 12 bases between. This CDR3 reads CASSIQGLSTDTQYF. As DNA, the CDR3 is TGTGCCAGCAGCATACAGGGACTCAGCACAGATACGCAGTATTTT.

This clonotype occurred once. Only one base separates this from a far larger clonotype, so it likely reflects a read error. The chain carries TRBV6-2 or TRBV6-3 and TRBJ2-7; D assignment may be TRBD1 or TRBD2 (5 bases each). The CDR3 runs to 14 residues. V was pared by 1 base and J by 4 bases, with 11 bases between. Per germline, CDR1 MNHEY and CDR2 SVGEGT. The chain's CDR3 is CASSYFGALYEQYF. In DNA, the CDR3 is TGTGCCAGCAGTTACTTCGGGGCCTTGTACGAGCAGTACTTC.